These 22 T cell receptor beta chains came from one sample sequenced in a study of regulatory dendritic cells for organ transplantation. Produced via immunoSEQ multiplex PCR; TCRdb's table is partial and in-frame only. Of under 40,000 clones in the sample, around nine tenths were seen once. The sequenced sample was naive CD8+ T cells from blood. Subset described: CD45RA+ naive T cells. These receptor sequences come from a human donor in good health.

The genes are TRBV27 and TRBJ2-5; D is unclear. The CDR3 has 13 residues. Trimming pared 1 base from V and 1 base from J, leaving 4 bases between. The germline gives CDR1 MNHEY, CDR2 SMNVEV (reference sequence). The CDR3 nucleotides are TGTGCCAGCAGTTTATGGGCCCAAGAGACCCAGTACTTC. This encodes CASSLWAQETQYF.

This clone has only one observation. The gene calls are TRBV15 and TRBJ1-4, with D possibly being TRBD1 (6 bases). V was cut by 5 bases and J by 4 bases, with 11 bases left in between. Germline V gene sequence: CDR1 LNHNV, CDR2 YYDKDF (reference sequence). The CDR3 has 14 amino acids. CDR3: CATSGGQVNEKLFF. DNA for the CDR3: TGTGCCACCAGCGGGGGACAAGTTAATGAAAAACTGTTTTTT.

The chain employs TRBV27 and TRBJ1-5; D gene unclear. This CDR3 contains 13 residues. Germline CDR1 reads MNHEY; CDR2 reads SMNVEV (reference sequence). With 3 bases removed from V and 5 bases from J, the gap between germline ends came to 8 bases. CDR3 coding DNA: TGTGCCAGCAGTTTCAATATCCATCAGCCCCAGCATTTT. This sequence encodes CASSFNIHQPQHF.

The rearrangement joins TRBV27 to TRBJ1-2; perhaps TRBD1 as D (6 bases). Trimming removed 8 bases from V and 6 bases from J, with 16 bases in between. CDR3 length: 13 residues. Per germline, CDR1 MNHEY and CDR2 SMNVEV (reference sequence). CDR3 in amino acids: CASGGPLGNGYTF. The CDR3 DNA is TGTGCCAGCGGGGGGCCGTTGGGGAATGGCTACACCTTC.

The table lists this clone with a count of one. The chain uses TRBV11-1 and TRBJ2-5; D may be TRBD1 (6 bases). The ends were cut back, 0 bases at V and 3 bases at J, with 8 bases in the middle. This CDR3 is built from 14 residues. Per germline, CDR1 SGHAT and CDR2 FQDESV (reference sequence). DNA of the CDR3: TGTGCCAGCAGCTTAGCGGACAGTGAAGAGACCCAGTACTTC. Residues: CASSLADSEETQYF.

This chain joins TRBV9 and TRBJ2-7; D may be TRBD1 (7 bases). Germline lookup yields CDR1 SGDLS and CDR2 YYNGEE. The CDR3 is made up of 15 amino acids. V lost 0 bases to trimming and J lost 4 bases, with 14 bases between them. CDR3 in DNA: TGTGCCAGCAGCGTAGGCGTCGCAGGGGGGTACGAGCAGTACTTC. This sequence encodes CASSVGVAGGYEQYF.

The rearrangement uses TRBV5-6 and TRBJ2-1, with 7 bases fitting TRBD2. The junction had 7 bases not matched to a gene; V was cut back by 4 bases and J by 3 bases. This CDR3 contains 15 residues. Germline V gene data show CDR1 as SGHDT and CDR2 as YYEEEE. The CDR3: CASSTASGYYNEQFF. CDR3 nucleotide sequence: TGTGCCAGCAGCACGGCTAGCGGTTACTACAATGAGCAGTTCTTC.

The CDR3 is CASTATGTPPYEQYF. CDR3 DNA sequence: TGCGCCAGCACCGCCACTGGGACGCCCCCCTACGAGCAGTACTTC. This chain joins TRBV10-2 and TRBJ2-7, with D perhaps given as TRBD1 or TRBD2 (5 bases each). Germline V gene data show CDR1 as WSHSY and CDR2 as SAAADI. Trimming took off 7 bases at V and 2 bases at J, with 18 bases between the two ends. The CDR3 sequence is 15 residues long.

The V and J genes are TRBV6-1 and TRBJ2-7, with D tentatively TRBD2 (5 bases). The germline V gene has CDR1 MNHNS and CDR2 SASEGT. The CDR3 runs 14 residues. The V end was cut by 7 bases, the J end by 8 bases, with 21 bases between. The CDR3 loop reads CASISGSPIYKQYF. The CDR3 DNA reads TGTGCCAGCATTTCGGGGTCCCCAATCTATAAGCAGTACTTC.

This clone showed up just once. The chain combines TRBV27 with TRBJ2-7; no reliable D call. V was trimmed by 6 bases and J by 5 bases, leaving 20 bases between them. Germline assignment: CDR1 MNHEY and CDR2 SMNVEV (reference sequence). The CDR3 consists of 15 residues. The CDR3 protein is CASRGSAVPRHEQYF. The DNA for the CDR3 is TGTGCCAGCAGGGGGTCGGCGGTCCCGAGGCACGAGCAGTACTTC.

This chain connects TRBV4-3 to TRBJ2-2, with D possibly called TRBD1 or TRBD2 (6 bases each). The V and J ends lost 0 bases and 6 bases respectively, with 23 bases between them. The CDR3 has 19 residues. CDR1 and CDR2 from the germline V gene are LGHNA and YSLEER. The CDR3 loop is CASSQDRGAVLARAGELFF. In nucleotides, the CDR3 is TGCGCCAGCAGCCAAGATAGGGGGGCCGTGCTAGCACGCGCCGGGGAGCTGTTTTTT.

The V and J genes are TRBV7-2 and TRBJ2-1; D is unresolved. Per germline, CDR1 SGHTA and CDR2 FQGNSA. This CDR3 has 16 amino acids. Trimming left V 1 base short and J 0 bases short, with 10 bases between. In nucleotides, the CDR3 is TGTGCCAGCAGCTTAGGCGTTTCCCTCTCCTACAATGAGCAGTTCTTC. Translating gives CASSLGVSLSYNEQFF.

This clone was seen only a few times. The chain carries TRBV20-1 and TRBJ1-2; no definite D call. The CDR3 covers 10 residues. V dropped 4 bases and J dropped 7 bases, with 7 bases sitting between them. CDR1 is DFQATT and CDR2 is SNEGSKA in the germline V gene (reference sequence). CDR3 in amino acids: CSATGSGYTF. The DNA of the CDR3 is TGCAGTGCTACCGGGTCTGGCTACACCTTC.

This clone was observed a handful of times. The chain combines TRBV7-9 with TRBJ2-7; 7 nucleotides line up with TRBD1. The CDR3 runs to 15 residues. The germline V gene encodes CDR1 SEHNR and CDR2 FQNEAQ (reference sequence). Trimming at V came to 3 bases and at J to 2 bases, leaving 7 bases not matched to a gene. CDR3 DNA sequence: TGTGCCAGCAGCTTGCCCTCAACAGGGGCCTACGAGCAGTACTTC. This encodes CASSLPSTGAYEQYF.

J is TRBJ2-2 and V is TRBV27; possible D gene TRBD2, 6 bases. Trimming left V 6 bases short and J 6 bases short, with 14 bases between. The germline CDR1 and CDR2 sequences are MNHEY and SMNVEV (reference sequence). This CDR3 spans 14 amino acids. The CDR3 spells CASRTGTYSGELFF. CDR3 in DNA: TGTGCCAGCAGAACCGGGACTTACTCCGGGGAGCTGTTTTTT.

The rearrangement joins TRBV28 to TRBJ1-1; D is uncertain. Trimming removed 3 bases at V and 4 bases at J, with 12 bases between. Germline CDR1 reads MDHEN; CDR2 reads SYDVKM. CDR3 length: 14 amino acids. The CDR3 protein is CASSFSEGVTEAFF. CDR3 DNA: TGTGCCAGCAGTTTTTCGGAGGGCGTCACTGAAGCTTTCTTT.

The V call is TRBV27, the J call TRBJ2-1, with a possible D match to TRBD1 (9 bases). This CDR3 contains 16 residues. The V and J ends lost 7 bases and 12 bases respectively, with 28 bases between them. Germline V CDR1 and CDR2: MNHEY, SMNVEV (reference sequence). This chain's CDR3 is CASNQHRDRAREGQFF. The CDR3 coding sequence is TGTGCCAGCAACCAACACCGGGACAGGGCCCGGGAGGGGCAGTTCTTC.

The chain uses TRBV30 and TRBJ1-4; D possibly corresponds to TRBD1 (6 bases). Between the trimmed V and J ends, which lost 2 bases and 4 bases, there was a span of 41 bases. This CDR3 comprises 24 residues. CDR1 GTSNPN and CDR2 SVGIG come from the germline V gene (reference sequence). The CDR3 coding sequence is TGTGCCTGGAGTCCCGACTTTCCGGGAAGGCCAGGGGCGCGACTCGAGTTCGATAATGAAAAACTGTTTTTT. This sequence encodes CAWSPDFPGRPGARLEFDNEKLFF. Drawing the rest from reference TRBV30 and TRBJ1-4, the complete variable domain is SQTIHQWPATLVQPVGSPLSLECTVEGTSNPNLYWYRQAAGRGLQLLFYSVGIGQISSEVPQNLSASRPQDRQFILSSKKLLLSDSGFYLCAWSPDFPGRPGARLEFDNEKLFFGSGTQLSVL.

V is TRBV7-9 and J is TRBJ2-7; 7 bases line up with TRBD1. This CDR3 has 16 residues. Germline V gene data show CDR1 as SEHNR and CDR2 as FQNEAQ (reference sequence). The V gene end was trimmed by 1 base and the J gene end by 4 bases; junction bases not matched to a gene: 10. The CDR3 protein is CASSLGNTGTEYEQYF. CDR3 coding DNA: TGTGCCAGCAGCTTAGGAAATACCGGGACAGAATACGAGCAGTACTTC.

The chain couples TRBV10-2 to TRBJ2-1; 14 nucleotides agree with TRBD2. The CDR3 loop spans 15 amino acids. The germline gives CDR1 WSHSY, CDR2 SAAADI. The V segment lost 8 bases and the J segment 8 bases; nucleotides outside the gene matches: 8. The CDR3 nucleotides are TGCGCCAGCGGGACTAGCGGGAGTTTTGTCGATGAGCAGTTCTTC. Encoded protein: CASGTSGSFVDEQFF.

J is TRBJ1-3 and V is TRBV5-1; no definite D call. Trimming left V 0 bases short and J 0 bases short, with 7 bases between. CDR1 SGHRS and CDR2 YFSETQ come from the germline V gene. The CDR3 is 15 amino acids. CDR3 residues: CASSLDSTSGNTIYF. The CDR3 nucleotides read TGCGCCAGCAGCTTGGACAGTACCTCTGGAAACACCATATATTTT.

V usage is TRBV6-5 and J usage is TRBJ1-6; 8 bases are shared with TRBD1. V shed 5 bases and J 9 bases; nucleotides not matched to a gene: 9. The CDR3 length is 15 residues. Germline V gene sequence: CDR1 MNHEY, CDR2 SVGAGI. In nucleotides, the CDR3 is TGTGCCAGCAGTCCTATGGGAACAGGGGGTTCACCCCTCCACTTT. Residues: CASSPMGTGGSPLHF.